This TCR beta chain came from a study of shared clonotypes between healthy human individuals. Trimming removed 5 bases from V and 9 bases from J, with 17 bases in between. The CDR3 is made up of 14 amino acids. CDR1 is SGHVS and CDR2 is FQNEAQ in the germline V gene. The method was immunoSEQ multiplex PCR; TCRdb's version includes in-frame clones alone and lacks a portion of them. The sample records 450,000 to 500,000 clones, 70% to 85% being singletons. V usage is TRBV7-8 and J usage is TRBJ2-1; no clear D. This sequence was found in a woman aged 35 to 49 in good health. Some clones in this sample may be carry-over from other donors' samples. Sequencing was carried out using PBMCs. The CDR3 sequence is CASSRLGSLVEQFF. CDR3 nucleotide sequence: TGTGCCAGCAGCAGGTTGGGCAGTCTGGTTGAGCAGTTCTTC.